Shown below are 23 T cell receptor beta chains from a single sample sequenced in a study of T cell responses to AZD1222 COVID-19 vaccine. Here immunoSEQ multiplex PCR was the method, and the copy in TCRdb shows in-frame clones only, minus some. The table lists 190,000 or so clones, about 94% of them singletons. The material sequenced was peripheral blood, taken 28 days after the second AZD1222 dose. The receptor set was obtained from an adult who received the AZD1222 COVID-19 vaccine.

The V gene is TRBV5-5, the J gene TRBJ2-5; D call uncertain. The V gene's germline CDR1 is SGHKS and CDR2 YYEKEE (reference sequence). CDR3 length equals 12 residues. Trimming pared 4 bases from V and 7 bases from J, leaving 11 bases between. CDR3 DNA: TGTGCCAGCAGCCCTGTCCTAGGGACCCAGTACTTC. Translated, it gives CASSPVLGTQYF.

The chain combines TRBV12-3 or TRBV12-4 with TRBJ1-2, with 9 bases that match TRBD1. The CDR3 length is 13 residues. V gave up 6 bases and J gave up 8 bases; unmatched junction bases: 7. CDR3 sequence: CASSNRQGDGYTF. CDR3 DNA sequence: TGTGCCAGCAGCAACCGACAGGGGGACGGCTACACCTTC.

The rearrangement links TRBV7-9 to TRBJ1-5; D gene unclear. Germline V CDR1 and CDR2: SEHNR, FQNEAQ (reference sequence). This CDR3 spans 14 amino acids. V was cut by 5 bases and J by 0 bases, with 8 bases left in between. CDR3 DNA sequence: TGTGCCAGCAGCGCTATGAATAGCAATCAGCCCCAGCATTTT. Translation: CASSAMNSNQPQHF.

This clone has just one count. The chain couples TRBV2 to TRBJ2-2, with 11 nucleotides matching TRBD1. Losses at the gene ends were 4 bases for V and 6 bases for J; bases not matched to a gene: 1. In germline, CDR1 is SNHLY, CDR2 FYNNEI. This CDR3 is built from 14 residues. The CDR3 region has the DNA TGTGCCAGCAGTGTGGGACAGGGGGCCGGGGAGCTGTTTTTT. This gives the protein CASSVGQGAGELFF. The full variable domain, with the rest looked up from reference TRBV2 and TRBJ2-2, is EPEVTQTPSHQVTQMGQEVILRCVPISNHLYFYWYRQILGQKVEFLVSFYNNEISEKSEIFDDQFSVERPDGSNFTLKIRSTKLEDSAMYFCASSVGQGAGELFFGEGSRLTVL.

The chain uses TRBV12-3 or TRBV12-4 and TRBJ1-2, with 7 bases aligning to TRBD1. V shed 6 bases, J shed 8 bases, and the junction held 6 bases outside the gene matches. CDR3 length: 12 amino acids. The DNA for the CDR3 is TGTGCCAGCAGGCCAGGGGGTGGCGGCTACACCTTC. It yields the protein CASRPGGGGYTF.

V usage is TRBV27 and J usage is TRBJ1-4, with D hard to call. The CDR3 length is 13 residues. Deletions cut 6 bases from V and 9 bases from J, with 14 bases between. Germline values: CDR1 MNHEY, CDR2 SMNVEV (reference sequence). This CDR3 is CASRTPEEKKLFF. The CDR3 DNA sequence: TGTGCCAGCAGGACCCCGGAAGAAAAAAAACTGTTTTTT. Looking up the rest from reference TRBV27 and TRBJ1-4 gives the full variable domain: EAQVTQNPRYLITVTGKKLTVTCSQNMNHEYMSWYRQDPGLGLRQIYYSMNVEVTDKGDVPEGYKVSRKEKRNFPLILESPSPNQTSLYFCASRTPEEKKLFFGSGTQLSVL.

The V gene is TRBV6-5, the J gene TRBJ1-3, with D perhaps TRBD1 (5 bases). The CDR3 loop spans 15 amino acids. The germline V gene encodes CDR1 MNHEY and CDR2 SVGAGI. V dropped 6 bases and J dropped 0 bases, with 12 bases sitting between them. The CDR3 DNA follows: TGTGCCAGCAGCCGACAAGGGGACTCTGGAAACACCATATATTTT. Translating gives CASSRQGDSGNTIYF.

The chain uses TRBV7-9 and TRBJ2-7, with D possibly TRBD2 on 5 matching bases. CDR1 is SEHNR and CDR2 is FQNEAQ in the germline V gene (reference sequence). The CDR3 spans 12 residues. V was cut by 5 bases and J by 7 bases, with 12 bases left in between. In DNA form, the CDR3 reads TGTGCCAGCAGCCCCGACCCGGGGGAGCAGTACTTC. Amino acids: CASSPDPGEQYF.

As concerns this clone: Within the sample, other DNA sequences also encode this same CDR3. The chain joins TRBV5-1 to TRBJ1-1; 7 bases fit TRBD1. V shed 4 bases, J shed 1 base, and the junction held 4 bases outside the gene matches. Germline V lookup: CDR1 SGHRS, CDR2 YFSETQ. CDR3 length: 14 amino acids. The CDR3: CASSLRTGNTEAFF. CDR3 nucleotide sequence: TGCGCCAGCAGCCTTAGGACAGGGAACACTGAAGCTTTCTTT.

The chain couples TRBV7-3 to TRBJ2-1, with D tentatively TRBD1 (5 bases). CDR3 length: 14 residues. V was shortened by 4 bases and J by 4 bases, with 11 bases between the two germline ends. Germline-derived CDR1 and CDR2 are SGHTA and FQGTGA. The CDR3 nucleotides are TGTGCCAGCAGCTGGGGCCTTTCATACAATGAGCAGTTCTTC. Protein: CASSWGLSYNEQFF.

The CDR3 protein is CASRQRRSEQYF. The CDR3 nucleotides are TGTGCCAGCAGACAGCGGCGGTCTGAGCAGTACTTC. This chain uses TRBV12-3 or TRBV12-4 with TRBJ2-7; D might be TRBD2 (5 bases). The CDR3 contains 12 residues. The V gene lost 6 bases and the J gene lost 7 bases, with 13 bases spanning the gap.

The chain links TRBV6-5 to TRBJ1-3; D remains ambiguous. The germline V and J ends were trimmed by 6 bases and 0 bases, with 6 bases remaining between them. The CDR3 has 13 residues. Per germline, CDR1 MNHEY and CDR2 SVGAGI. The CDR3 DNA reads TGTGCCAGCAGGAAGGGCTCTGGAAACACCATATATTTT. Protein product: CASRKGSGNTIYF.

This clone was counted a single time. Different DNA sequences within this sample yield the same CDR3. V and J are TRBV4-1 and TRBJ1-5; TRBD1 agrees at 11 bases. Trimming took 1 base from V and 6 from J; bases not matched to a gene: 2. CDR1 MGHRA and CDR2 YSYEKL come from the germline V gene. The CDR3 contains 15 residues. The chain's CDR3 is CASSQGGQGVQPQHF. The CDR3 DNA sequence: TGCGCCAGCAGCCAAGGGGGACAGGGGGTTCAGCCCCAGCATTTT.

The chain combines TRBV7-3 with TRBJ2-7; no clear D gene. Germline assignment: CDR1 SGHTA and CDR2 FQGTGA. This CDR3 is 16 amino acids long. The V and J ends lost 5 bases and 0 bases respectively, with 17 bases between them. The CDR3 region has the DNA TGTGCCAGCAGCCCCACCTCGTCGACGAGCTCCTACGAGCAGTACTTC. This gives the protein CASSPTSSTSSYEQYF. The full variable domain, with the rest looked up from reference TRBV7-3 and TRBJ2-7, is GAGVSQTPSNKVTEKGKYVELRCDPISGHTALYWYRQSLGQGPEFLIYFQGTGAADDSGLPNDRFFAVRPEGSVSTLKIQRTERGDSAVYLCASSPTSSTSSYEQYFGPGTRLTVT.

CDR3 sequence reads: CASSATGAGEFSPLHF. In DNA, the CDR3 is TGTGCCAGCTCAGCGACAGGGGCGGGGGAGTTTTCACCCCTCCACTTT. The chain links TRBV18 to TRBJ1-6; TRBD1 matches at 8 bases. Looked up from germline, CDR1 is KGHSH and CDR2 is LQKENI. J gave up 9 bases and V 5 bases, and 12 bases lay outside the gene matches. The CDR3 loop spans 16 amino acids.

The V gene is TRBV5-1, the J gene TRBJ1-2; unclear D gene. The CDR3 spans 15 residues. The V end was cut by 4 bases, the J end by 2 bases, with 15 bases between. Germline loops: CDR1 SGHRS, CDR2 YFSETQ. The CDR3 nucleotides read TGCGCCAGCAGCCCGCCGCTGACGACCAACTATGGCTACACCTTC. Protein product: CASSPPLTTNYGYTF.

This chain joins TRBV21-1 and TRBJ2-7; the table's D call of TRBD2 was not tested on the DNA. TRBV21-1 is noted as a pseudogene. The CDR3 contains 16 residues. The CDR3 nucleotides are TGTGCCAGCAGCAAAGTGGAGGGCTCGCTTTGTTACGAGCAGTACTTC. This sequence encodes CASSKVEGSLCYEQYF.

J is TRBJ1-1 and V is TRBV2, with 8 bases matching TRBD1. Germline loops: CDR1 SNHLY, CDR2 FYNNEI. The CDR3 consists of 14 residues. The ends lost 7 bases at V and 12 bases at J; junction bases unmatched: 16. The CDR3 coding sequence is TGTGCCAGCAAGGTGGACAGGGAGGCCCTCGTTACTTTCTTT. Protein sequence: CASKVDREALVTFF. The entire variable domain, with the rest obtained from reference TRBV2 and TRBJ1-1, is as follows: EPEVTQTPSHQVTQMGQEVILRCVPISNHLYFYWYRQILGQKVEFLVSFYNNEISEKSEIFDDQFSVERPDGSNFTLKIRSTKLEDSAMYFCASKVDREALVTFFGQGTRLTVV.

The J gene is TRBJ1-4, the V gene TRBV6-5; D remains unclear. This CDR3 spans 13 amino acids. The germline V and J ends were trimmed by 7 bases and 4 bases, with 10 bases remaining between them. Looked up from germline, CDR1 is MNHEY and CDR2 is SVGAGI. The CDR3 DNA reads as TGTGCCAGCACCTTAACTGTTAATGAAAAACTGTTTTTT. Amino acid sequence: CASTLTVNEKLFF.

V gene TRBV6-5 combines with J gene TRBJ1-1; D is unclear. The germline V gene encodes CDR1 MNHEY and CDR2 SVGAGI. The ends were cut back, 6 bases at V and 4 bases at J, with 3 bases in the middle. This CDR3 contains 10 residues. The DNA for the CDR3 is TGTGCCAGCAGGGTCACTGAAGCTTTCTTT. Amino acid sequence: CASRVTEAFF.

The V and J genes are TRBV3-1 (or the pseudogene TRBV3-2) and TRBJ2-7; weak D call: TRBD2 (6 bases). This CDR3 contains 12 residues. V was shortened by 3 bases and J by 3 bases, with 6 bases between the two germline ends. Germline V gives CDR1 LGHDT, CDR2 YNNKEL (reference sequence). CDR3 sequence reads: CASSQRGYEQYF. The CDR3 coding sequence is TGTGCCAGCAGCCAGCGGGGCTACGAGCAGTACTTC.

The V and J genes are TRBV5-5 and TRBJ1-2, with D perhaps TRBD1 (6 bases). Germline-derived CDR1 and CDR2 are SGHKS and YYEKEE (reference sequence). This CDR3 has 11 residues. The ends were cut back, 5 bases at V and 7 bases at J, with 9 bases in the middle. The DNA of the CDR3 is TGTGCCAGCAGTTCGGACAGTGGCTACACCTTC. This gives the protein CASSSDSGYTF.

This rearrangement joins TRBV15 to TRBJ2-7; 7 nucleotides match TRBD1. Per the germline V gene, CDR1 is LNHNV and CDR2 is YYDKDF (reference sequence). After removal of 0 bases from V and 1 base from J, the junction contained 3 bases not matched to a gene. The CDR3 covers 15 residues. CDR3 protein: CATSRESGGSYEQYF. The CDR3 nucleotides read TGTGCCACCAGCAGAGAGTCAGGGGGTTCCTACGAGCAGTACTTC.